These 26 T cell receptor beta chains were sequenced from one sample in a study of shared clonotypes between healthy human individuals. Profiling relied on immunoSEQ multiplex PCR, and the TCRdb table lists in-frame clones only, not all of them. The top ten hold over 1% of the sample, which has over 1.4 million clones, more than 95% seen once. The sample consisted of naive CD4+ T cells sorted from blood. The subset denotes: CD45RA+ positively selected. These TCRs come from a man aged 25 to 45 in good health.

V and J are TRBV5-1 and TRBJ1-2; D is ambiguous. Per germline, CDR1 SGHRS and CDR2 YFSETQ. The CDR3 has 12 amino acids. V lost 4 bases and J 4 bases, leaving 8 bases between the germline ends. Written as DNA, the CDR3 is TGCGCCAGCAGCGCCACGGTCTATGGCTACACCTTC. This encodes CASSATVYGYTF.

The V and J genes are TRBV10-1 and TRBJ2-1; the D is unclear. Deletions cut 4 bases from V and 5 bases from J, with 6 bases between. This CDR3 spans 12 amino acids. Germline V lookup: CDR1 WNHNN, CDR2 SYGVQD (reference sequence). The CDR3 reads CASSARDNEQFF. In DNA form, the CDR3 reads TGCGCCAGCAGTGCAAGAGACAATGAGCAGTTCTTC.

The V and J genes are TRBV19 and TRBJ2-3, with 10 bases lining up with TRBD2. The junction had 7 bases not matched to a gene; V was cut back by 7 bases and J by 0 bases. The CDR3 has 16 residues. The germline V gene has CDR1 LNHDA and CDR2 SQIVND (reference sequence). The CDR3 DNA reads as TGTGCCAGTACCCCGACTAGCGGGCACAGCACAGATACGCAGTATTTT. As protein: CASTPTSGHSTDTQYF.

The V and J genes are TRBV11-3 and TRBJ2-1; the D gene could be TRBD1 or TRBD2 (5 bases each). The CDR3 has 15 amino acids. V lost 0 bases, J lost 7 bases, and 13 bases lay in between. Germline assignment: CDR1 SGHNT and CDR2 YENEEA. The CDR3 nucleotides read TGTGCCAGCAGCTTAGATCCGGGACCGCGAAATGAGCAGTTCTTC. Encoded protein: CASSLDPGPRNEQFF.

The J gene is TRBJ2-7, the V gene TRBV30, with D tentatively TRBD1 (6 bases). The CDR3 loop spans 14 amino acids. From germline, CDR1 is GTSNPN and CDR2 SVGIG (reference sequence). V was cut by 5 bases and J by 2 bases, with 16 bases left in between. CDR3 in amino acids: CAWGAGATAYEQYF. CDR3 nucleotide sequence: TGTGCCTGGGGGGCAGGGGCGACCGCCTACGAGCAGTACTTC.

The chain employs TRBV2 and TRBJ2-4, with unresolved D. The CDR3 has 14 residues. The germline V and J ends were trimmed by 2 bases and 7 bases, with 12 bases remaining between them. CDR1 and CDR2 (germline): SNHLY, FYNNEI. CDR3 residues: CASSELKTLNIQYF. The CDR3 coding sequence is TGTGCCAGCAGTGAATTGAAGACTCTCAACATTCAGTACTTC.

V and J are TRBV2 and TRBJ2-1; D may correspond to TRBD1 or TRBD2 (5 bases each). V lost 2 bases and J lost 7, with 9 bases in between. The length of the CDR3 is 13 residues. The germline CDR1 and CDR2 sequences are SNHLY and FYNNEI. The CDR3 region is CASSEIGGNEQFF. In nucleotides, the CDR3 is TGTGCCAGCAGTGAAATTGGGGGAAATGAGCAGTTCTTC.

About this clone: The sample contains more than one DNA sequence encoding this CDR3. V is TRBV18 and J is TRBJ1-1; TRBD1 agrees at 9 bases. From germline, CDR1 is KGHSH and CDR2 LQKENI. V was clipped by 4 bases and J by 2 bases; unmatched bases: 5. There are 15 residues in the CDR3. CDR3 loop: CASSLGQGGNTEAFF. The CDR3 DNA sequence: TGTGCCAGCTCACTGGGACAGGGTGGTAACACTGAAGCTTTCTTT.

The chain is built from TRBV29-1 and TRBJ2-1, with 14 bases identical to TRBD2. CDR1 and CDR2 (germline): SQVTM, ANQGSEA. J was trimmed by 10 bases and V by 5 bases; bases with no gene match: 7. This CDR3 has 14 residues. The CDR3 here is CSVLGLAGVKEQFF. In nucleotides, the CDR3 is TGCAGCGTTTTGGGACTAGCGGGAGTTAAAGAGCAGTTCTTC.

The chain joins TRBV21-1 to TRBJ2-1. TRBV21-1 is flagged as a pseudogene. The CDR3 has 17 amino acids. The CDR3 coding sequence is TGTGCCAGCAGCAAAGCGCAAAGAATCGAATATGACAATGAGCAGTTCTTC. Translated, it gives CASSKAQRIEYDNEQFF.

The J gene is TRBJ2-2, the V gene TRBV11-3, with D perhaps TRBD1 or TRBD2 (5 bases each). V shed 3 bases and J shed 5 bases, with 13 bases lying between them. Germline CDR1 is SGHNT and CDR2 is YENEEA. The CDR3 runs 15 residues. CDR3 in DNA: TGTGCCAGCAGCTTGGTCTTGGGGGAAACCGGGGAGCTGTTTTTT. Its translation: CASSLVLGETGELFF.

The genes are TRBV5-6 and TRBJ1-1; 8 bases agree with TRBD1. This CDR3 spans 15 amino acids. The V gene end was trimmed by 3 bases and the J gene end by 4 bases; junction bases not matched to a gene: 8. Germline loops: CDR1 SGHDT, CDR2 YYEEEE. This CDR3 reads CASSSRTGWGTEAFF. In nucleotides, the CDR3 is TGTGCCAGCAGCTCCCGGACAGGGTGGGGCACTGAAGCTTTCTTT.

CDR3 sequence: CASTGGLVAAEQYF. Written as DNA, the CDR3 is TGTGCCAGCACCGGGGGACTAGTCGCCGCGGAGCAGTACTTC. V usage is TRBV6-6 and J usage is TRBJ2-7; 8 nucleotides match TRBD2. There are 14 residues in the CDR3. Unmatched junction bases numbered 12, after V lost 7 bases and J lost 7 bases. CDR1 and CDR2 (germline): MNHNY, SVGAGI (reference sequence).

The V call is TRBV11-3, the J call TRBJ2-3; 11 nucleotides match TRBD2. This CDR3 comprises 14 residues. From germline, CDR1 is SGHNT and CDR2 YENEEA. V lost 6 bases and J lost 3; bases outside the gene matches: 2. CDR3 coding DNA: TGTGCCAGCAGTGTAGCGGGGGGGACAGATACGCAGTATTTT. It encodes CASSVAGGTDTQYF. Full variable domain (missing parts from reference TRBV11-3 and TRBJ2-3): EAGVVQSPRYKIIEKKQPVAFWCNPISGHNTLYWYLQNLGQGPELLIRYENEEAVDDSQLPKDRFSAERLKGVDSTLKIQPAELGDSAVYLCASSVAGGTDTQYFGPGTRLTVL.

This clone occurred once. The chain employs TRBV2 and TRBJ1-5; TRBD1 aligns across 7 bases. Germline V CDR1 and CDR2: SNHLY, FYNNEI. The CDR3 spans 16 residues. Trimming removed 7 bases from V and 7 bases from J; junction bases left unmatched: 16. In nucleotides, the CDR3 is TGTGCCAGCAAAAGGTCGTCCAGGGGGTCGTACCAGCCCCAGCATTTT. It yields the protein CASKRSSRGSYQPQHF.

CDR3 loop: CASSEGQIRNSNQPQHF. The CDR3 coding sequence is TGTGCCAGCAGCGAGGGACAGATTCGTAATAGCAATCAGCCCCAGCATTTT. The chain carries TRBV7-8 and TRBJ1-5, with 7 bases matching TRBD1. The CDR3 runs 17 residues. Unmatched junction bases numbered 10, after V lost 5 bases and J lost 0 bases. CDR1 is SGHVS, CDR2 FQNEAQ, per germline.

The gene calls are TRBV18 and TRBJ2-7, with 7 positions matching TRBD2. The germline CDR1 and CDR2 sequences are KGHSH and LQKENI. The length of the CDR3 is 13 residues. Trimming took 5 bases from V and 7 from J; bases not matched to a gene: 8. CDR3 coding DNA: TGTGCCAGCTCAGGCGCGGGAGCAGGGGAGCAGTACTTC. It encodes CASSGAGAGEQYF.

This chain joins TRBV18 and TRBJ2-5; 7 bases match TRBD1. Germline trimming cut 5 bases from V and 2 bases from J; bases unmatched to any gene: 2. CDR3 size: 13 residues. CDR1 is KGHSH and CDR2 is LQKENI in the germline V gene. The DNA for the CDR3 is TGTGCCAGCTCATCGGGACAGCAAGAGACCCAGTACTTC. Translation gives CASSSGQQETQYF. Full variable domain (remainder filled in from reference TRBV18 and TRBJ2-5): NAGVMQNPRHLVRRRGQEARLRCSPMKGHSHVYWYRQLPEEGLKFMVYLQKENIIDESGMPKERFSAEFPKEGPSILRIQQVVRGDSAAYFCASSSGQQETQYFGPGTRLLVL.

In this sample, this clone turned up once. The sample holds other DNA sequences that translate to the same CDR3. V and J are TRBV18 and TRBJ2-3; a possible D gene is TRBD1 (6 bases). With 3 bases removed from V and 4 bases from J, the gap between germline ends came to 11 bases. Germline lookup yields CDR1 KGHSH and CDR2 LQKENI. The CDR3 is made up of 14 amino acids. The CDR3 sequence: CASSPRGSADTQYF. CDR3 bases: TGTGCCAGCTCACCCAGGGGTTCGGCAGATACGCAGTATTTT.

The CDR3 bases are TGTGCCAGCAGGGGGATTGTAGGAACCGTCTACGAGCAGTACTTC. This translates into CASRGIVGTVYEQYF. The chain links TRBV6-1 to TRBJ2-7, with D unclear. Looked up from germline, CDR1 is MNHNS and CDR2 is SASEGT. The CDR3 has 15 residues. V lost 6 bases, J lost 3 bases, and 18 bases lay in between.

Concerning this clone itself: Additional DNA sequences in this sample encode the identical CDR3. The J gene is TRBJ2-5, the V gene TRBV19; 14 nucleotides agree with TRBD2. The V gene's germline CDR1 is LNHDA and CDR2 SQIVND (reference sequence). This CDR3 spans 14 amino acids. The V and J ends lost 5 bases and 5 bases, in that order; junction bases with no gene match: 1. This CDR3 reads CASSGLAGGETQYF. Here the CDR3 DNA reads TGTGCCAGTAGTGGACTAGCGGGAGGCGAGACCCAGTACTTC.

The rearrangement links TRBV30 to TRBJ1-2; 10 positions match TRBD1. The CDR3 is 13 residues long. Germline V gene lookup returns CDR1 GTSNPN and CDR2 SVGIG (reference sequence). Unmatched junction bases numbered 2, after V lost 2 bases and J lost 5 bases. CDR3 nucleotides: TGTGCCTGGAGTTTGGACAGGGGGTATGGCTACACCTTC. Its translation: CAWSLDRGYGYTF.

This chain's CDR3 is CASSPPSPGPRADTQYF. DNA for the CDR3: TGTGCCAGCTCACCACCAAGCCCGGGACCCAGGGCAGATACGCAGTATTTT. This chain joins TRBV18 and TRBJ2-3, with D tentatively TRBD1 or TRBD2 (5 bases each). Germline V CDR1 and CDR2: KGHSH, LQKENI. The CDR3 contains 17 residues. The germline V and J ends were trimmed by 0 bases and 4 bases, with 17 bases remaining between them.

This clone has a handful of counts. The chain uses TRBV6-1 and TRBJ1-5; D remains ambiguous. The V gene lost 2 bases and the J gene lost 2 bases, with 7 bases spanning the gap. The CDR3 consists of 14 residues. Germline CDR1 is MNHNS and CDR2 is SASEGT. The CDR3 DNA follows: TGTGCCAGCAGTGAACCTATTGGCAATCAGCCCCAGCATTTT. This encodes CASSEPIGNQPQHF.

CDR3 sequence (DNA): TGTGCCAGCAGCAAACCGACCGGGACCGCCCTGGGAGAGCAGTACTTC. It specifies CASSKPTGTALGEQYF. The chain carries TRBV7-8 and TRBJ2-7; either TRBD1 or TRBD2 may fit D (5 bases each). Trimming left V 5 bases short and J 7 bases short, with 24 bases between. Germline V gives CDR1 SGHVS, CDR2 FQNEAQ. CDR3 length: 16 amino acids.

CDR3 protein: CAISESSGPGNEQFF. The CDR3 nucleotides read TGTGCCATCAGTGAGTCTTCAGGTCCTGGGAATGAGCAGTTCTTC. The chain employs TRBV10-3 and TRBJ2-1; D unclear. Germline V CDR1 and CDR2: ENHRY, SYGVKD. The CDR3 consists of 15 residues. With 0 bases removed from V and 7 bases from J, the gap between germline ends came to 13 bases.